The 20 T cell receptor beta chains listed next were all sequenced from one sample in a study of blood T cell repertoires in COVID-19. This table comes from immunoSEQ multiplex PCR, and its TCRdb copy is limited to in-frame clones, with some not included. The sample consists of around 32,000 clones, approximately 93% of them appearing once. Sequencing was done on a sample of peripheral blood. The receptors were sampled from a male donor with active COVID-19.

J is TRBJ2-7 and V is TRBV7-9; 7 nucleotides align to TRBD1. The junction had 16 bases not matched to a gene; V was cut back by 2 bases and J by 0 bases. Per germline, CDR1 SEHNR and CDR2 FQNEAQ (reference sequence). The CDR3 has 19 amino acids. For the CDR3, the DNA is TGTGCCAGCAGCTTAACCGGTTACGGATGGGACAGAATCTCCTACGAGCAGTACTTC. It yields the protein CASSLTGYGWDRISYEQYF.

The rearrangement joins TRBV7-6 to TRBJ2-6; maybe TRBD1 (5 bases). The CDR3 totals 17 residues. The V gene's germline CDR1 is SGHVS and CDR2 FNYEAQ. Trimming took 4 bases from V and 0 from J, leaving 13 bases between them. CDR3 protein: CASSSRQTHSGANVLTF. The CDR3, as DNA: TGTGCCAGCAGCTCACGACAGACCCACTCTGGGGCCAACGTCCTGACTTTC.

V and J are TRBV7-8 and TRBJ1-2; 7 positions match TRBD1. The junction had 8 bases not matched to a gene; V was cut back by 0 bases and J by 7 bases. Per germline, CDR1 SGHVS and CDR2 FQNEAQ. The CDR3 totals 15 residues. The chain's CDR3 is CASSLALGGAFGYTF. The CDR3 nucleotides are TGTGCCAGCAGCTTAGCCTTAGGGGGCGCCTTTGGCTACACCTTC.

This chain uses TRBV5-1 with TRBJ1-2, with TRBD1 matching 8 bases. Germline CDR1 SGHRS, CDR2 YFSETQ. Trimming took 1 base from V and 6 from J; bases not matched to a gene: 8. The CDR3 loop spans 15 amino acids. This chain's CDR3 is CASSLFQGAQNGYTF. The DNA of the CDR3 is TGCGCCAGCAGCTTGTTTCAGGGGGCGCAAAATGGCTACACCTTC.

The gene calls are TRBV20-1 and TRBJ2-7, with 7 bases aligning to TRBD1. This CDR3 has 15 amino acids. V was clipped by 3 bases and J by 0 bases; unmatched bases: 8. CDR1 is DFQATT and CDR2 is SNEGSKA in the germline V gene (reference sequence). The CDR3 region has the DNA TGCAGTGCTAGTTTCGGGACAGCATACTCCTACGAGCAGTACTTC. Translation: CSASFGTAYSYEQYF.

The chain couples TRBV10-3 to TRBJ1-2; 8 bases line up with TRBD1. The CDR3 contains 13 residues. Unmatched junction bases numbered 3, after V lost 5 bases and J lost 4 bases. From germline, CDR1 is ENHRY and CDR2 SYGVKD. The CDR3 reads CAISLQGVYGYTF. The CDR3 bases are TGTGCCATCAGTTTACAGGGGGTCTATGGCTACACCTTC.

This chain links TRBV30 with TRBJ2-4; tentatively, D is TRBD1 (6 bases). CDR3 length equals 17 residues. Germline values: CDR1 GTSNPN, CDR2 SVGIG (reference sequence). V was trimmed by 2 bases and J by 0 bases, leaving 17 bases between them. The CDR3 DNA reads TGTGCCTGGAGTAGCCTGGACAGTCCTCTAGCCAAAAACATTCAGTACTTC. This translates into CAWSSLDSPLAKNIQYF.

V and J are TRBV4-1 and TRBJ1-2, with 7 bases identical to TRBD1. V was clipped by 1 base and J by 4 bases; unmatched bases: 9. The CDR3 totals 16 residues. CDR1 and CDR2 (germline): MGHRA, YSYEKL. The CDR3 sequence: CASSQVIGGLLYGYTF. CDR3 sequence (DNA): TGCGCCAGCAGCCAAGTAATAGGGGGCCTCCTCTATGGCTACACCTTC.

The V call is TRBV19, the J call TRBJ1-5; 11 nucleotides match TRBD1. The germline gives CDR1 LNHDA, CDR2 SQIVND (reference sequence). V gave up 10 bases and J gave up 5 bases; unmatched junction bases: 10. The CDR3 has 15 residues. The CDR3 loop reads CATNRDRGFHQPQHF. DNA for the CDR3: TGTGCCACGAACCGGGACAGGGGGTTTCATCAGCCCCAGCATTTT.

This clone came up once. The rearrangement uses TRBV7-2 and TRBJ2-5; 7 positions agree with TRBD2. The CDR3 spans 15 residues. Germline CDR1 reads SGHTA; CDR2 reads FQGNSA. After removal of 4 bases from V and 8 bases from J, the junction contained 13 bases not matched to a gene. CDR3 sequence (DNA): TGTGCCAGCAGCTACGACTCCAGCGGGGCAAGAACCCAGTACTTC. Protein: CASSYDSSGARTQYF.

The rearrangement uses TRBV15 and TRBJ2-1; 8 bases line up with TRBD2. The CDR3 has 16 residues. J gave up 9 bases and V 0 bases, and 10 bases lay outside the gene matches. Per germline, CDR1 LNHNV and CDR2 YYDKDF (reference sequence). The chain's CDR3 is CATSRDQTGGPLEQFF. DNA of the CDR3: TGTGCCACCAGCAGAGATCAAACGGGGGGGCCCCTTGAGCAGTTCTTC.

The genes are TRBV27 and TRBJ2-1, with 7 bases that match TRBD1. Germline CDR1 and CDR2: MNHEY and SMNVEV (reference sequence). The CDR3 is 15 amino acids. Trimming at V came to 6 bases and at J to 3 bases, leaving 8 bases not matched to a gene. As DNA, the CDR3 is TGTGCCAGCAGGCTACGACAGGGTGGCTACAATGAGCAGTTCTTC. This sequence encodes CASRLRQGGYNEQFF.

The rearrangement joins TRBV5-3 to TRBJ1-2; D not resolved. TRBV5-3 is marked as an open reading frame, function uncertain. Trimming removed 9 bases at V and 3 bases at J, with 24 bases between. The CDR3 contains 16 residues. In nucleotides, the CDR3 is TGTGCCACGTCCAGAAACCACCGGGAAGAAGACTATGGCTACACCTTC. Its translation: CATSRNHREEDYGYTF.

The V gene is TRBV4-1, the J gene TRBJ2-3, with D possibly TRBD2 on 6 matching bases. V dropped 4 bases and J dropped 6 bases, with 14 bases sitting between them. CDR3 length equals 14 residues. Germline CDR1 MGHRA, CDR2 YSYEKL. CDR3 amino acids: CASSRQGRLDTQYF. The CDR3 DNA reads TGCGCCAGCAGCCGTCAAGGGAGGCTGGATACGCAGTATTTT.

The rearrangement joins TRBV27 to TRBJ1-6; TRBD1 is a possible D gene (5 bases). The length of the CDR3 is 16 residues. Per germline, CDR1 MNHEY and CDR2 SMNVEV (reference sequence). The V and J ends lost 3 bases and 9 bases respectively, with 18 bases between them. CDR3 coding DNA: TGTGCCAGCAGTTTGCCCCGGACACTGGGCCGTTCACCCCTCCACTTT. It translates to CASSLPRTLGRSPLHF.

The chain has TRBV2 and TRBJ2-7; 7 bases are shared with TRBD1. Germline V lookup: CDR1 SNHLY, CDR2 FYNNEI. V gave up 4 bases and J gave up 5 bases; unmatched junction bases: 11. The CDR3 consists of 15 residues. CDR3 region: CASSAQTGVINEQYF. The DNA for the CDR3 is TGTGCCAGCAGTGCCCAAACAGGGGTGATCAACGAGCAGTACTTC.

The V call is TRBV6-6, the J call TRBJ1-1; no clear D. Germline V gene lookup returns CDR1 MNHNY and CDR2 SVGAGI (reference sequence). The CDR3 length is 11 residues. Trimming stripped 7 bases from V and 7 bases from J, with 10 bases between. CDR3 residues: CASTVSDEAFF. The CDR3, as DNA: TGTGCCAGCACCGTCAGCGATGAAGCTTTCTTT.

The V gene is TRBV7-2, the J gene TRBJ2-3, with D unclear. The CDR3 contains 14 residues. The V end lost 5 bases, the J end lost 1 base, and 10 bases lay between the germline ends. Germline V lookup: CDR1 SGHTA, CDR2 FQGNSA. The CDR3 is CASSLLSGTDTQYF. Here the CDR3 DNA reads TGTGCCAGCAGCCTGCTTTCAGGCACAGATACGCAGTATTTT.

The chain has TRBV6-2 or TRBV6-3 and TRBJ1-5, with D unclear. V lost 5 bases, J lost 6 bases, and 8 bases lay in between. The CDR3 extends over 12 amino acids. Germline V CDR1 and CDR2: MNHEY, SVGEGT. CDR3 in DNA: TGTGCCAGCAGTGGCCTTGGTCAGCCCCAGCATTTT. This codes for CASSGLGQPQHF.

The chain joins TRBV29-1 to TRBJ2-3, with 10 bases lining up with TRBD2. The CDR3 extends over 14 amino acids. V was clipped by 7 bases and J by 2 bases; unmatched bases: 6. Germline V gene sequence: CDR1 SQVTM, CDR2 ANQGSEA. CDR3 bases: TGCAGCGCGTCTAGCGGGGGCGTCACAGATACGCAGTATTTT. This translates into CSASSGGVTDTQYF.